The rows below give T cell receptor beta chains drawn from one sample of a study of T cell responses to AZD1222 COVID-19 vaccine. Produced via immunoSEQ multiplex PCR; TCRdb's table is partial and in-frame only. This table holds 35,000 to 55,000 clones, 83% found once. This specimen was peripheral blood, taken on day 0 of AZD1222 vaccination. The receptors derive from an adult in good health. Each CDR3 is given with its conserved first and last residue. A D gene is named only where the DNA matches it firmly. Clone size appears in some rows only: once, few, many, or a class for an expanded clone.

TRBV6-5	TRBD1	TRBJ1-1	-	CASTGQGENTEAFF	TGTGCCAGCACTGGACAGGGCGAGAACACTGAAGCTTTCTTT
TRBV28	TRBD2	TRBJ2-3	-	CASSDSGGSTDTQYF	TGTGCCAGTTCCGATAGCGGGGGAAGCACAGATACGCAGTATTTT
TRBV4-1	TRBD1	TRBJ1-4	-	CASSQDRSSPDREKLFF	TGCGCCAGCAGCCAAGATAGGTCTTCCCCGGACAGGGAAAAACTGTTTTTT
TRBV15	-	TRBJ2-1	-	CATPAPRLLGNEQFF	TGTGCCACCCCCGCCCCGAGACTTCTTGGCAATGAGCAGTTCTTC
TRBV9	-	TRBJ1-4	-	CASSGGEGEKLFF	TGTGCCAGCAGCGGTGGGGAGGGAGAAAAACTGTTTTTT
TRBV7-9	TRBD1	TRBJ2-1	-	CASSPMLGGQGQDEQFF	TGTGCCAGCAGCCCCATGCTTGGGGGACAGGGGCAGGATGAGCAGTTCTTC
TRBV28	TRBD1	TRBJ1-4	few	CASTSQGAEGNEKLFF	TGTGCCAGCACCTCACAGGGGGCGGAAGGTAATGAAAAACTGTTTTTT
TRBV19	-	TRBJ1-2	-	CASSKTSGRYNANYGYTF	-
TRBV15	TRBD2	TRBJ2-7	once	CATSPSLGTSGRGSYEQYF	TGTGCCACCAGCCCCTCCTTGGGGACTAGCGGGAGGGGGTCGTACGAGCAGTACTTC
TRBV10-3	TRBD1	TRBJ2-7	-	CATGRGLEQYF	TGTGCCACCGGAAGGGGGCTAGAGCAGTACTTC
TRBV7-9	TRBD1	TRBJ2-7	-	CASSPGQGGLGLYEQYF	TGTGCCAGCAGCCCCGGACAGGGTGGGCTAGGGCTCTACGAGCAGTACTTC
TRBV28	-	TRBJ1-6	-	CASSLPKGPLHF	TGTGCCAGCAGTTTACCCAAGGGTCCCCTCCACTTT
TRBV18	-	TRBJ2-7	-	CASSPGVSYEQYF	TGTGCCAGCTCACCAGGGGTGTCGTACGAGCAGTACTTC
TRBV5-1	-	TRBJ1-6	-	CASSLAGRSPLHF	TGCGCCAGCAGCTTGGCGGGGAGATCACCCCTCCACTTT
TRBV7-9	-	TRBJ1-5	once	CASSLGAGAQPQHF	TGTGCCAGCAGCTTAGGAGCAGGGGCTCAGCCCCAGCATTTT
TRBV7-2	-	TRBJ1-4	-	CASSFGGGFDEKLFF	TGTGCCAGCAGCTTTGGGGGGGGCTTTGATGAAAAACTGTTTTTT
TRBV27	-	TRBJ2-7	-	CASRGSRDEQYF	TGTGCCAGCAGGGGGAGTAGGGACGAGCAGTACTTC
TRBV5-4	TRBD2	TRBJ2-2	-	CASSSPREGRTGELFF	TGTGCCAGCAGCTCCCCCCGGGAGGGCCGCACCGGGGAGCTGTTTTTT
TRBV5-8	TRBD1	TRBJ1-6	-	CATPQGPGTGGSSYNSPLHF	TGTGCCACGCCACAGGGCCCCGGGACAGGGGGAAGCTCCTATAATTCACCCCTCCACTTT
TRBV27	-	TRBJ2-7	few	CASSLSSGVSYEQYF	TGTGCCAGCAGTTTATCTTCAGGGGTCTCCTACGAGCAGTACTTC
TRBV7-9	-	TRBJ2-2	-	CASSSGATNTGELFF	TGTGCCAGCAGCTCGGGGGCCACGAACACCGGGGAGCTGTTTTTT
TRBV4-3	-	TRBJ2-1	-	CASSQGSKNEQFF	TGCGCCAGCAGCCAAGGGTCGAAGAATGAGCAGTTCTTC
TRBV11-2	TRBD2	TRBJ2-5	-	CASSTQLAGGRETQYF	TGTGCCAGCAGCACCCAACTAGCGGGGGGGCGGGAGACCCAGTACTTC